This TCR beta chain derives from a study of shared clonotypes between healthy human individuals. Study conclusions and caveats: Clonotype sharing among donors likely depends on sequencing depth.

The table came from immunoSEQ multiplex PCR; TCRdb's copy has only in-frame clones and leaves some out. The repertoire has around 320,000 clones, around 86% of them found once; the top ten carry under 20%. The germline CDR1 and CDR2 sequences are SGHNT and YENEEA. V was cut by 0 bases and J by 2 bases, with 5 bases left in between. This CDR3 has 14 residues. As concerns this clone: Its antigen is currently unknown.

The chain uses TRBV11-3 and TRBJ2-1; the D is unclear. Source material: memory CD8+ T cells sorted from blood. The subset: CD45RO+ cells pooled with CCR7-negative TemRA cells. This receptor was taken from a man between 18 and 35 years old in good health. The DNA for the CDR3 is TGTGCCAGCAGCTTAGATATAACCTACAATGAGCAGTTCTTC. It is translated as CASSLDITYNEQFF.